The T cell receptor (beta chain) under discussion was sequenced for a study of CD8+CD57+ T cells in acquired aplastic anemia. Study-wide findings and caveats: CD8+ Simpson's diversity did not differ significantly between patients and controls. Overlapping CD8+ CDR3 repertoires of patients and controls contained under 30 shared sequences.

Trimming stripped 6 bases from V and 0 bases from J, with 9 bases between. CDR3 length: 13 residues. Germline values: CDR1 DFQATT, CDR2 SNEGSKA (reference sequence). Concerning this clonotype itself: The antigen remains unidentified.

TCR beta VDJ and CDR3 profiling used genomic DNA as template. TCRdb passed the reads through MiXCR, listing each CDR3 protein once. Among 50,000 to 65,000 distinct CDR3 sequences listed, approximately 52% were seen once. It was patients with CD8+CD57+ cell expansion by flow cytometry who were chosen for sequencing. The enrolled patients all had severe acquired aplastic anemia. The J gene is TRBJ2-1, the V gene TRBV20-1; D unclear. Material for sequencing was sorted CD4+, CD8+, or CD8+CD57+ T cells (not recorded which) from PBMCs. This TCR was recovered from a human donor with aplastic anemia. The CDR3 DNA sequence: TGCAGTGCCATACAGCCCTCCTACAATGAGCAGTTCTTC. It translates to CSAIQPSYNEQFF.